This T cell receptor beta chain was identified during a study of cytomegalovirus exposure and HLA in healthy donors. Study conclusions and caveats: The likely explanation for a cluster of highly shared sequence variants was sequencing artifact. Later analysis associated a missense DCLRE1C variant with TCR beta V- and J-gene trimming.

PCR used 60 Vbeta primers and 13 Jbeta primers. The method was immunoSEQ multiplex PCR; TCRdb's version includes in-frame clones alone and lacks a portion of them. The sample has approximately 120,000 clones, 60% to 80% seen once; the top ten hold approximately 3.8%. Comments on this clone: Antigen specificity is unknown.

The source material was PBMCs. This receptor was identified in a man younger than 40 in good health and CMV-seronegative.

The CDR3 region has the DNA TGTGCCAGCAGCAACCCAGGACGGGGTGAAAAACTGTTTTTT. Its translation is CASSNPGRGEKLFF. The rearrangement joins TRBV11-2 to TRBJ1-4; D ambiguous. CDR1 and CDR2 from the germline V gene are SGHAT and FQNNGV. This CDR3 spans 14 amino acids. V was pared by 5 bases and J by 7 bases, with 14 bases between.